This entry features one T cell receptor (beta chain) sequence. CDR1 is SGHRS and CDR2 is YFSETQ in the germline V gene. V was clipped by 0 bases and J by 1 base, with 8 bases between them. This CDR3 is 14 amino acids long. The data stem from a study of PD-1 blockade in mismatch repair-deficient tumors. The wider study: Patients had approximately 11 mismatch repair-deficient cancer types and were previously treated and progressing.

Clones were sequenced by immunoSEQ multiplex PCR, and TCRdb holds only the in-frame ones, with some missing. The sample shows approximately 79,000 clones, 70% to 90% of them seen only once. Sequences were derived from peripheral blood, sampled 44 weeks after starting pembrolizumab. The receptor was derived from an adult with mismatch repair-deficient cancer. The genes are TRBV5-1 and TRBJ2-7, with D possibly TRBD1 on 6 matching bases. CDR3 DNA: TGCGCCAGCAGCTTGGTAGGACAGTCCTACGAGCAGTACTTC. This gives the protein CASSLVGQSYEQYF.